Listed below are T cell receptor beta chains from one sample, sequenced in a study of identical twins' blood T cells. TCRdb called the 5' RACE reads again in MiXCR, with one record for every CDR3 protein. The data show 350,000 to 400,000 distinct CDR3 sequences, 28% seen once. Source material: PBMCs. Every receptor here comes from a woman between 18 and 50 years old in good health. Each CDR3 is given with its conserved first and last residue. Each record gives: J gene, clone size, CDR3 length, V gene, D gene, CDR3 protein, CDR3 DNA. A D gene is named only where the DNA matches it firmly. Size is stated for part of the rows, as once, few or many counts, or as a class when the clone is expanded.

TRBJ2-1,few,14,TRBV16,TRBD1,CASSHRTGTNEQFF,TGTGCCAGCAGCCACAGGACAGGGACCAATGAGCAGTTCTTC
TRBJ1-1,.,15,TRBV11-2,.,CASSFNAGVTTEAFF,TGTGCCAGCAGCTTCAATGCCGGGGTGACCACTGAAGCTTTCTTT
TRBJ1-1,.,16,TRBV12-3/TRBV12-4,.,CASSLLPLIMNTEAFF,TGTGCCAGCAGTTTATTGCCGCTCATCATGAACACTGAAGCTTTCTTT
TRBJ2-3,many,12,TRBV29-1,.,CSVDPGTDTQYF,TGCAGCGTTGATCCGGGGACAGATACGCAGTATTTT
TRBJ2-2,few,12,TRBV29-1,.,CSVAIPGGELFF,TGCAGCGTTGCGATTCCGGGCGGGGAGCTGTTTTTT
TRBJ2-7,.,13,TRBV30,.,CAWRKQVTYEQYF,TGTGCCTGGAGGAAACAGGTTACCTACGAGCAGTACTTC
TRBJ2-3,few,14,TRBV23-1,.,CASTRTASTDTQYF,TGCGCCAGCACTAGGACAGCAAGCACAGATACGCAGTATTTT
TRBJ1-1,few,12,TRBV11-2,.,CASSVQGPEAFF,TGTGCCAGCAGCGTCCAGGGCCCTGAAGCTTTCTTT
TRBJ1-2,.,15,TRBV7-2,.,CASSLGNRPLDGYTF,TGTGCCAGCAGCTTAGGTAACCGGCCCCTCGATGGCTACACCTTC
TRBJ2-7,few,13,TRBV20-1,.,CSAGEGTAYEQYF,TGCAGTGCTGGAGAGGGTACAGCGTACGAGCAGTACTTC
TRBJ2-7,many,14,TRBV19,.,CASSIQGSTYEQYF,TGTGCCAGTAGTATTCAAGGGTCAACCTACGAGCAGTACTTC
TRBJ1-4,once,11,TRBV12-3/TRBV12-4,.,CASSWDEKLFF,TGTGCCAGCAGTTGGGATGAAAAACTGTTTTTT
TRBJ2-1,.,14,TRBV10-3,.,CAISESYGNNEQFF,TGTGCCATCAGTGAGTCGTACGGGAACAATGAGCAGTTCTTC
TRBJ2-3,few,14,TRBV12-3/TRBV12-4,.,CASRDDERADTQYF,TGTGCCAGCAGAGACGATGAGAGGGCGGATACGCAGTATTTT
TRBJ1-4,few,15,TRBV27,.,CASSLSKATNEKLFF,TGTGCCAGCAGTTTATCGAAGGCAACTAATGAAAAACTGTTTTTT
TRBJ1-1,.,16,TRBV11-2,.,CASTTSGSFPNTEAFF,TGTGCCAGCACCACTTCAGGGAGTTTTCCGAACACTGAAGCTTTCTTT
TRBJ2-1,.,16,TRBV20-1,TRBD2,CSARGSGGTSYNEQFF,TGCAGTGCTAGGGGTAGCGGGGGGACCTCCTACAATGAGCAGTTCTTC
TRBJ2-3,.,15,TRBV7-6,.,CASSLDFGSTDTQYF,TGTGCCAGCAGCTTAGACTTCGGCAGCACAGATACGCAGTATTTT
TRBJ2-6,.,16,TRBV18,.,CASSAYQGIGANVLTF,TGTGCCAGCTCAGCTTACCAGGGAATTGGGGCCAACGTCCTGACTTTC
TRBJ1-3,few,15,TRBV9,.,CASSQGSYSGNTIYF,TGTGCCAGCAGCCAAGGGTCCTACTCTGGAAACACCATATATTTT
TRBJ1-1,few,15,TRBV7-9,.,CASSLRSGMNTEAFF,TGTGCCAGCAGCTTACGATCGGGGATGAACACTGAAGCTTTCTTT
TRBJ1-5,few,14,TRBV6-1,.,CASSDREANQPQHF,TGTGCCAGCAGTGACCGGGAAGCGAATCAGCCCCAGCATTTT
TRBJ1-5,once,13,TRBV20-1,.,CSAAPGFNQPQHF,TGCAGTGCTGCGCCGGGATTCAACCAGCCCCAGCATTTT